This entry describes one TCR beta chain. As yet, its antigen is unknown. This sample is part of a study of CD8 T cells in Susac syndrome. The CDR3 length is 15 residues. The V gene end was trimmed by 8 bases and the J gene end by 8 bases; junction bases not matched to a gene: 13. Per the germline V gene, CDR1 is SEHNR and CDR2 is FQNEAQ (reference sequence). Notes on the study in general: The relatively small number of individuals in the TCR sequencing and HLA analysis was acknowledged by the study.

It was with random hexamers that roughly 0.45 to 1 ug RNA was reverse transcribed. TCRdb re-derived calls from the immunoSEQ multiplex PCR reads in MiXCR, one entry per CDR3 protein. The table includes more than 65,000 distinct CDR3 sequences, roughly 94% detected once. Material for sequencing was CD8+ T cells from PBMCs. The sequence was obtained from a human donor with Susac syndrome. V and J are TRBV7-9 and TRBJ2-1, with TRBD2 matching 9 bases. CDR3 in amino acids: CASGAQREDFDEQFF. The DNA of the CDR3 is TGTGCCAGCGGCGCCCAGCGGGAGGATTTCGATGAGCAGTTCTTC. Full variable domain (remainder filled in from reference TRBV7-9 and TRBJ2-1): DTGVSQNPRHKITKRGQNVTFRCDPISEHNRLYWYRQTLGQGPEFLTYFQNEAQLEKSRLLSDRFSAERPKGSFSTLEIQRTEQGDSAMYLCASGAQREDFDEQFFGPGTRLTVL.